The rows below give T cell receptor beta chains drawn from one sample of a study of spatial heterogeneity in lung cancer. TCRdb re-derived calls from the 5' RACE reads in MiXCR, one entry per CDR3 protein. The profile shows about 78,000 distinct CDR3 sequences, 7.5% to 9.5% of them singletons. The sequences come from PBMCs, collected at surgery. These receptors all stem from a male donor with early-stage non-small cell lung cancer. Each CDR3 is given with its conserved first and last residue. A D gene is named only where the DNA matches it firmly. Where a row states a size, it is once, few, many or the class of an expanded clone; other rows omit it.

>many|TRBJ2-7|15|TRBV3-1|.
CASSLLPLGSYEQYF
TGTGCCAGCTCCCTCCTTCCTCTCGGGTCCTACGAGCAGTACTTC
>.|TRBJ1-1|14|TRBV7-8|.
CASSFMDMNTEAFF
TGTGCCAGCAGCTTCATGGATATGAACACTGAAGCTTTCTTT
>many|TRBJ1-1|15|TRBV25-1|.
CASSSRSQRNTEAFF
TGTGCCAGCAGCTCCCGTTCCCAGAGGAACACTGAAGCTTTCTTT
>many|TRBJ1-1|15|TRBV5-1|TRBD1
CASSYTQGASTEAFF
TGCGCCAGCAGCTACACTCAGGGGGCTAGCACTGAAGCTTTCTTT
>many|TRBJ2-3|15|TRBV15|.
CATSREKGISNTQYF
TGTGCCACCAGCAGAGAGAAAGGGATTAGTAATACGCAGTATTTT
>.|TRBJ1-5|16|TRBV7-2|.
CASSLEGGVYNQPQHF
TGTGCCAGCAGCTTAGAGGGCGGGGTCTACAATCAGCCCCAGCATTTT
>many|TRBJ2-3|15|TRBV7-9|.
CASSPPGLSTDTQYF
TGTGCCAGCAGCCCCCCGGGACTCAGCACAGATACGCAGTATTTT
>many|TRBJ2-1|15|TRBV20-1|TRBD2
CSIPPREGSYNEQFF
TGCAGTATCCCACCGCGGGAGGGCTCCTACAATGAGCAGTTCTTC
>many|TRBJ1-3|14|TRBV14|.
CASSQGVPGNTIYF
TGTGCCAGCAGCCAAGGGGTACCTGGAAACACCATATATTTT
>many|TRBJ2-1|15|TRBV3-1|TRBD2
CASSQGLREGHEQFF
TGTGCCAGCAGCCAAGGTCTGCGGGAGGGCCATGAGCAGTTCTTC
>.|TRBJ1-3|13|TRBV12-3/TRBV12-4|TRBD1
CASSLTGGNTIYF
TGTGCCAGCAGTTTGACAGGGGGAAACACCATATATTTT
>.|TRBJ1-5|17|TRBV18|TRBD1
CASPTPARQGHNQPQHF
TGTGCCAGCCCAACTCCCGCAAGACAGGGCCACAATCAGCCCCAGCATTTT
>few|TRBJ1-1|15|TRBV6-2/TRBV6-3|.
CASSPKRMAYTEAFF
TGTGCCAGCAGCCCAAAGAGGATGGCATACACTGAAGCTTTCTTT
>few|TRBJ2-5|16|TRBV14|TRBD2
CASSQDPSGRQETQYF
TGTGCCAGCAGCCAAGACCCTAGCGGGAGGCAAGAGACCCAGTACTTC
>.|TRBJ1-4|15|TRBV27|.
CASSLSGFVSDRLFF
TGTGCCAGCAGTTTATCGGGTTTTGTTTCGGACCGACTGTTTTTT
>once|TRBJ2-1|13|TRBV7-8|TRBD2
CASSPLAGGEQFF
TGTGCCAGCAGCCCATTAGCGGGAGGTGAGCAGTTCTTC
>.|TRBJ2-1|16|TRBV3-1|TRBD1
CASSQDQGQAYNEQFF
TGTGCCAGCAGCCAAGATCAGGGACAGGCCTACAATGAGCAGTTCTTC
>.|TRBJ2-3|13|TRBV6-1|.
CASSESTAGTQYF
TGTGCCAGCAGTGAAAGTACGGCTGGTACGCAGTATTTT
>.|TRBJ2-2|13|TRBV9|.
CASSFREAGELFF
TGTGCCAGCAGCTTCCGCGAGGCCGGGGAGCTGTTTTTT
>many|TRBJ2-5|14|TRBV14|.
CASSLTGFQETQYF
TGTGCCAGCAGCCTCACAGGGTTCCAAGAGACCCAGTACTTC
>many|TRBJ1-1|14|TRBV6-1|.
CASSADGQSTEAFF
TGTGCCAGCAGCGCGGATGGGCAGTCCACTGAAGCTTTCTTT
>many|TRBJ2-2|15|TRBV7-9|.
CASTDGRGLTGELFF
TGTGCCAGCACCGACGGGAGGGGGCTCACCGGGGAGCTGTTTTTT
>.|TRBJ1-2|14|TRBV7-9|TRBD1
CASSRPTGAYGYTF
TGTGCCAGCAGCCGCCCGACAGGGGCTTATGGCTACACCTTC
>few|TRBJ1-2|13|TRBV11-2|.
CASSLASNYGYTF
TGTGCCAGCAGTCTGGCTTCAAACTATGGCTACACCTTC
>many|TRBJ1-5|12|TRBV7-8|.
CASSLRDQPQHF
TGTGCCAGCAGCCTTCGGGACCAGCCCCAGCATTTT
>.|TRBJ1-2|12|TRBV30|.
CAWSGFSYGYTF
TGTGCCTGGAGTGGATTTAGCTATGGCTACACCTTC
>many|TRBJ2-1|14|TRBV29-1|.
CSVHLTGPKDEQFF
TGCAGCGTCCACCTAACGGGACCTAAGGATGAGCAGTTCTTC
>.|TRBJ2-1|14|TRBV6-5|.
CASSSPRNRNEQFF
TGTGCCAGCAGTTCCCCTCGGAATCGGAATGAGCAGTTCTTC
>many|TRBJ1-2|14|TRBV20-1|.
CSAIGELYNYGYTF
TGCAGTGCTATAGGAGAGCTTTATAACTATGGCTACACCTTC
>many|TRBJ1-1|18|TRBV29-1|.
CSVEIPGHPYRMGTEAFF
TGCAGCGTTGAAATCCCGGGACACCCCTATCGAATGGGCACTGAAGCTTTCTTT
>few|TRBJ2-3|15|TRBV20-1|TRBD2
CSARVGGRATDTQYF
TGCAGTGCTAGAGTAGGCGGGAGGGCGACAGATACGCAGTATTTT
>few|TRBJ1-1|15|TRBV7-9|TRBD1
CASSLDLTGPTEAFF
TGTGCCAGCAGCTTAGATTTGACAGGGCCAACTGAAGCTTTCTTT
>few|TRBJ1-1|12|TRBV20-1|.
CSADSRVTEAFF
TGCAGTGCCGACAGTCGTGTAACTGAAGCTTTCTTT
>many|TRBJ2-1|14|TRBV12-3/TRBV12-4|.
CASSLAPGASEQFF
TGTGCCAGCAGTTTAGCCCCGGGAGCTAGTGAGCAGTTCTTC
>.|TRBJ2-1|14|TRBV19|.
CASRPASTGGEQFF
TGTGCCAGTAGGCCAGCCTCTACAGGAGGTGAGCAGTTCTTC
>many|TRBJ2-1|14|TRBV2|.
CASSEPGLLNEQFF
TGTGCCAGCAGTGAACCAGGACTGCTAAATGAGCAGTTCTTC
>few|TRBJ2-3|18|TRBV4-2|TRBD2
CASSQVTSGRVRTDTQYF
TGTGCCAGCAGCCAAGTCACTAGCGGGAGGGTCCGCACAGATACGCAGTATTTT
>many|TRBJ1-2|12|TRBV20-1|.
CSARDLGSGYTF
TGCAGTGCTAGAGATTTAGGGAGCGGCTACACCTTC
>.|TRBJ2-1|14|TRBV20-1|.
CSARLGSSYNEQFF
TGCAGTGCTAGACTCGGGAGTTCCTACAATGAGCAGTTCTTC
>many|TRBJ2-7|12|TRBV3-1|.
CASSHGLYEQYF
TGTGCCAGCAGCCATGGCCTCTACGAGCAGTACTTC
>many|TRBJ1-4|15|TRBV20-1|.
CSARDPRGANEKLFF
TGCAGTGCTAGAGATCCGAGGGGGGCTAATGAAAAACTGTTTTTT
>many|TRBJ2-7|18|TRBV19|TRBD1
CASSIDPRPGTGPYEQYF
TGTGCCAGTAGTATAGATCCCCGGCCCGGGACAGGGCCCTACGAGCAGTACTTC
>many|TRBJ1-2|15|TRBV5-1|.
CASSFSGTALYGYTF
TGCGCCAGCAGCTTTTCCGGGACGGCCTTATATGGCTACACCTTC
>.|TRBJ1-1|13|TRBV10-3|.
CAIKWAEHTEAFF
TGTGCCATCAAGTGGGCGGAGCACACTGAAGCTTTCTTT
>.|TRBJ2-1|15|TRBV27|TRBD2
CASSFTVAGSNEQFF
TGTGCCAGCAGTTTTACCGTAGCGGGAAGCAATGAGCAGTTCTTC
>many|TRBJ2-7|15|TRBV10-3|TRBD2
CASSGAGGPSSEQYF
TGTGCCTCATCCGGTGCGGGAGGGCCTTCGAGCGAGCAGTACTTC
>.|TRBJ1-2|16|TRBV19|.
CASNPVDRPGEYGYTF
TGTGCCAGTAACCCTGTTGACAGGCCAGGGGAATATGGCTACACCTTC
>.|TRBJ1-5|16|TRBV7-8|.
CASSLGAIYSNQPQHF
TGTGCCAGCAGCTTAGGGGCAATCTATAGCAATCAGCCCCAGCATTTT
>medium-sized|TRBJ2-2|14|TRBV29-1|.
CSVEIGFNSGELFF
TGCAGCGTTGAAATAGGGTTTAATTCCGGGGAGCTGTTTTTT